Listed below are T cell receptor beta chains from one sample, sequenced in a study of blood T cell repertoires in COVID-19. The method was immunoSEQ multiplex PCR; TCRdb's version includes in-frame clones alone and lacks a portion of them. The sample records around 250,000 clones, roughly 86% being singletons. Sequenced input: peripheral blood. The receptor source for this set is a man aged 35 to 55 with active or convalescent COVID-19. CDR3s leave out the opening cysteine and the closing phenylalanine or tryptophan. D genes are given only for firm matches.

D	V	J	CDR3
NA	TRBV6-1	TRBJ2-7	ASSEQLQGSYEQY
NA	TRBV6-5	TRBJ1-6	ASSSLTGHGSPLH
TRBD1	TRBV4-1	TRBJ1-2	ASNKEPGQGNYGYT
NA	TRBV11-3	TRBJ2-3	ASSLVVVDGEATDTQY
TRBD1	TRBV5-4	TRBJ1-2	ASSRDRADYGYT
NA	TRBV28	TRBJ1-6	ASSFEEGLSSPLH
NA	TRBV2	TRBJ2-2	ASSEENPGYTGELF
NA	TRBV10-1	TRBJ2-1	ASSETRDFNEQF
NA	TRBV5-8	TRBJ1-1	ASSRVVSATVYTEAF
TRBD1	TRBV11-1	TRBJ2-3	ASIASGQAWDTQY
TRBD2	TRBV5-1	TRBJ2-3	ASSSSLAGEGHNTQY
TRBD2	TRBV5-1	TRBJ2-2	ASSLWRASGGTNTGELF
NA	TRBV3-1/TRBV3-2	TRBJ1-1	ASSRVGSNEAF
NA	TRBV2	TRBJ2-5	ASSPPGEETQY
TRBD1	TRBV4-1	TRBJ1-5	ASSQGTDQPQH
NA	TRBV19	TRBJ1-5	ASRILEQPQH
NA	TRBV6-5	TRBJ2-1	ASRLGGSNEQF
TRBD1	TRBV5-6	TRBJ2-5	ASSLDRGSETQY
NA	TRBV13	TRBJ1-4	ASSLHSDYGKLF
NA	TRBV24-1	TRBJ2-7	ATSDSGKNSYEQY
NA	TRBV28	TRBJ1-6	ASNQYLSRVSYNSPLH
TRBD2	TRBV29-1	TRBJ2-2	SAGGTYNTGELF
TRBD1	TRBV10-1	TRBJ1-1	ASSENDRGTEAF
TRBD1	TRBV5-4	TRBJ1-4	ASSFLGQGAANEKLF
NA	TRBV2	TRBJ2-7	ASGTSSYEQY
NA	TRBV6-5	TRBJ1-5	ASSSTGSNQPQH
NA	TRBV18	TRBJ2-7	ASSPPTGESYEQY
TRBD1	TRBV6-5	TRBJ2-7	ASSYGTGNEQY
TRBD2	TRBV14	TRBJ2-1	ASSRLAGVSYNEQF
TRBD1	TRBV5-4	TRBJ1-1	ASSPGTGREEAF
TRBD2	TRBV27	TRBJ2-7	ASSLGSGGLAGPHYEQY
NA	TRBV30	TRBJ1-2	AWGPGAGDGYT
NA	TRBV6-5	TRBJ1-1	ASSSRDLGAEAF
NA	TRBV13	TRBJ2-1	ASSLEGQGYNEQF
NA	TRBV10-2	TRBJ1-5	ASSESALNQPQH
TRBD2	TRBV11-2	TRBJ2-3	ASSVLAGREGTQY
TRBD2	TRBV5-1	TRBJ2-7	ASSGASGSYEQY
TRBD2	TRBV4-2	TRBJ2-7	ASSHTSGREGVREQY
TRBD1	TRBV30	TRBJ2-7	AWDTGGVGYEQY
NA	TRBV7-9	TRBJ1-1	ASRPQLEAF
TRBD2	TRBV5-4	TRBJ2-3	ASSYMGLAGENTQY